These 28 T cell receptor beta chains share one sample of origin, sequenced in a study of T cell responses to AZD1222 COVID-19 vaccine. Data came from immunoSEQ multiplex PCR; TCRdb stores just in-frame clones and leaves some out. The sample lists some 140,000 clones, more than 90% seen once, with 1.5% to 2% in the top ten. This specimen consisted of peripheral blood, obtained on day 0 of AZD1222 vaccination. The receptor set was obtained from an adult in good health.

The rearrangement joins TRBV5-1 to TRBJ1-6; maybe TRBD1 (5 bases). Trimming removed 1 base from V and 0 bases from J, with 14 bases in between. Per germline, CDR1 SGHRS and CDR2 YFSETQ. This CDR3 comprises 18 residues. CDR3 coding DNA: TGCGCCAGCAGCTTGTCTCTGGGGGGGAGCTCCTATAATTCACCCCTCCACTTT. It yields the protein CASSLSLGGSSYNSPLHF.

This chain joins TRBV9 and TRBJ2-6; a weak D match, TRBD1 (5 bases). The CDR3 extends over 17 amino acids. Germline values: CDR1 SGDLS, CDR2 YYNGEE. Deletions cut 0 bases from V and 0 bases from J, with 10 bases between. In nucleotides, the CDR3 is TGTGCCAGCAGCGTAGCGCAGGGCATCTCTGGGGCCAACGTCCTGACTTTC. Amino acid sequence: CASSVAQGISGANVLTF.

The V and J genes are TRBV29-1 and TRBJ2-2, with D hard to call. CDR3 length: 12 amino acids. V was clipped by 3 bases and J by 6 bases, with 8 bases between them. The germline CDR1 and CDR2 sequences are SQVTM and ANQGSEA. This CDR3 reads CSVESWAGELFF. CDR3 bases: TGCAGCGTTGAGAGTTGGGCCGGGGAGCTGTTTTTT.

The chain uses TRBV5-1 and TRBJ1-6, with 8 positions matching TRBD1. Germline-derived CDR1 and CDR2 are SGHRS and YFSETQ. J gave up 8 bases and V 4 bases, and 14 bases lay outside the gene matches. The CDR3 extends over 17 amino acids. The CDR3 DNA reads as TGCGCCAGCAGCCCCTTCTCTGGACAGGGTAGCGATTCACCCCTCCACTTT. Translation: CASSPFSGQGSDSPLHF.

The genes are TRBV3-1 (or the pseudogene TRBV3-2) and TRBJ2-7; no clear D gene. The germline CDR1 and CDR2 sequences are LGHDT and YNNKEL (reference sequence). CDR3 length: 18 amino acids. Trimming stripped 1 base from V and 6 bases from J, with 25 bases between. The CDR3 region is CASSQVSRHWTLRSEQYF. The CDR3 DNA is TGTGCCAGCAGCCAAGTGAGTCGCCACTGGACCCTTCGGTCCGAGCAGTACTTC.

The rearrangement uses TRBV21-1 and TRBJ2-7; the table's D call TRBD2 went unverified against the DNA. TRBV21-1 is classified as a pseudogene. This CDR3 contains 16 residues. The CDR3 bases are TGTGCCAGCAGCAAAGGAAGGGAGGGGCCTTTCTACGAGCAGTACTTC. It yields the protein CASSKGREGPFYEQYF.

The chain has TRBV7-8 and TRBJ2-5; D ambiguous. The germline V gene encodes CDR1 SGHVS and CDR2 FQNEAQ. The CDR3 is 12 amino acids. V gave up 5 bases and J gave up 5 bases, with 9 bases separating them. DNA for the CDR3: TGTGCCAGCAGCCGGGTCAGTGAGACCCAGTACTTC. Translated, it gives CASSRVSETQYF. Complete variable domain (other parts from reference TRBV7-8 and TRBJ2-5): GAGVSQSPRYKVAKRGQDVALRCDPISGHVSLFWYQQALGQGPEFLTYFQNEAQLDKSGLPSDRFFAERPEGSVSTLKIQRTQQEDSAVYLCASSRVSETQYFGPGTRLLVL.

The chain recombines TRBV27 with TRBJ2-4; TRBD1 matches at 7 bases. This CDR3 has 15 amino acids. With V trimmed by 6 bases and J by 0 bases, 5 bases remained unmatched. The V gene's germline CDR1 is MNHEY and CDR2 SMNVEV (reference sequence). The CDR3 region is CASRGTVRAKNIQYF. For the CDR3, the DNA is TGTGCCAGCAGGGGGACAGTGCGAGCCAAAAACATTCAGTACTTC.

J is TRBJ2-5 and V is TRBV5-8; the D is unclear. The V end lost 2 bases, the J end lost 2 bases, and 7 bases lay between the germline ends. Per germline, CDR1 SGHTS and CDR2 YDEGEE. The CDR3 consists of 13 residues. CDR3 nucleotide sequence: TGTGCCAGCAGCTTCAGAGTACAAGAGACCCAGTACTTC. It encodes CASSFRVQETQYF.

The CDR3 here is CASSLNGADYGYTF. The CDR3 DNA is TGTGCCAGCAGCTTAAACGGGGCAGACTATGGCTACACCTTC. The chain links TRBV11-3 to TRBJ1-2; D possibly corresponds to TRBD1 (5 bases). Trimming shortened V by 2 bases and J by 3 bases, and 10 bases separated the two germline ends. Germline V lookup: CDR1 SGHNT, CDR2 YENEEA. The CDR3 is made up of 14 amino acids. Full variable domain (remainder filled in from reference TRBV11-3 and TRBJ1-2): EAGVVQSPRYKIIEKKQPVAFWCNPISGHNTLYWYLQNLGQGPELLIRYENEEAVDDSQLPKDRFSAERLKGVDSTLKIQPAELGDSAVYLCASSLNGADYGYTFGSGTRLTVV.

This rearrangement joins TRBV30 to TRBJ2-7, with D perhaps matching TRBD2 (6 bases). There are 14 residues in the CDR3. The V gene's germline CDR1 is GTSNPN and CDR2 SVGIG (reference sequence). Trimming stripped 3 bases from V and 0 bases from J, with 12 bases between. CDR3 DNA: TGTGCCTGGAGAGGCGGGGCAAGCTCCTACGAGCAGTACTTC. Translated, it gives CAWRGGASSYEQYF.

V is TRBV14 and J is TRBJ2-2; the match to TRBD1 covers 10 bases. Germline V gene sequence: CDR1 SGHDN, CDR2 FVKESK. Trimming at V came to 4 bases and at J to 5 bases, leaving 4 bases not matched to a gene. The CDR3 is 15 amino acids. The CDR3 region has the DNA TGTGCCAGCAGCCGGACAGGGGGGGATACCGGGGAGCTGTTTTTT. Its translation is CASSRTGGDTGELFF.

J is TRBJ2-5 and V is TRBV11-2; D is perhaps TRBD1 (6 bases). Germline V gene data show CDR1 as SGHAT and CDR2 as FQNNGV. This CDR3 spans 15 amino acids. Trimming removed 6 bases at V and 5 bases at J, with 19 bases between. CDR3 in DNA: TGTGCCAGCAGTTGGGGACAAGACCAAATGGAGACCCAGTACTTC. The encoded protein is CASSWGQDQMETQYF.

The chain couples TRBV7-6 to TRBJ2-3; 7 bases map to TRBD2. Germline V gene sequence: CDR1 SGHVS, CDR2 FNYEAQ. This CDR3 region has 15 residues. Unmatched junction bases numbered 1, after V lost 1 base and J lost 0 bases. CDR3 sequence: CASSLGSGSTDTQYF. The CDR3 DNA sequence: TGTGCCAGCAGCTTAGGTAGCGGGAGCACAGATACGCAGTATTTT.

This chain joins TRBV29-1 and TRBJ1-1, with D perhaps matching TRBD1 (6 bases). This CDR3 contains 11 residues. The ends were cut back, 8 bases at V and 3 bases at J, with 10 bases in the middle. Germline CDR1 SQVTM, CDR2 ANQGSEA. CDR3 region: CSTDSYTEAFF. Here the CDR3 DNA reads TGCAGCACGGACAGTTACACTGAAGCTTTCTTT.

The chain combines TRBV27 with TRBJ2-1, with D perhaps being TRBD1 or TRBD2 (5 bases each). The CDR3 is 17 residues long. Germline CDR1 is MNHEY and CDR2 is SMNVEV (reference sequence). V lost 6 bases and J lost 3, with 21 bases in between. The DNA of the CDR3 is TGTGCCAGCAGCCGAACAATAACCGGGACCCACTACAATGAGCAGTTCTTC. Amino acid sequence: CASSRTITGTHYNEQFF.

This rearrangement joins TRBV30 to TRBJ2-7; D is uncertain. The CDR3 spans 11 residues. Per germline, CDR1 GTSNPN and CDR2 SVGIG (reference sequence). V was trimmed by 2 bases and J by 7 bases, leaving 9 bases between them. The DNA for the CDR3 is TGTGCCTGGAGTAGTGGCCTGGAGCAGTACTTC. As protein: CAWSSGLEQYF.

V usage is TRBV5-4 and J usage is TRBJ1-1; D unclear. Per the germline V gene, CDR1 is SGHNT and CDR2 is YYREEE (reference sequence). The V end lost 0 bases, the J end lost 0 bases, and 12 bases lay between the germline ends. This CDR3 comprises 16 residues. In nucleotides, the CDR3 is TGTGCCAGCAGCTTGGCAGCGCTCACAATGAACACTGAAGCTTTCTTT. It codes for CASSLAALTMNTEAFF.

The chain employs TRBV19 and TRBJ2-3, with 8 bases fitting TRBD2. The V and J ends lost 2 bases and 7 bases, in that order; junction bases with no gene match: 23. CDR3 length: 20 amino acids. Per germline, CDR1 LNHDA and CDR2 SQIVND (reference sequence). CDR3 bases: TGTGCCAGTAGTATATTAGGCAATTTCGGAAAACTAGCGGCCTACCATACGCAGTATTTT. It translates to CASSILGNFGKLAAYHTQYF.

This chain joins TRBV7-2 and TRBJ2-7, with D perhaps matching TRBD1 or TRBD2 (5 bases each). The CDR3 has 17 amino acids. Trimming left V 5 bases short and J 0 bases short, with 20 bases between. The germline CDR1 and CDR2 sequences are SGHTA and FQGNSA. The CDR3 region has the DNA TGTGCCAGCAGCCTACGACGCCGGGACCAAAGCTCCTACGAGCAGTACTTC. Translated, it gives CASSLRRRDQSSYEQYF.

This chain links TRBV2 with TRBJ1-5, with 7 positions matching TRBD1. This CDR3 has 16 residues. Germline trimming cut 5 bases from V and 2 bases from J; bases unmatched to any gene: 9. The germline gives CDR1 SNHLY, CDR2 FYNNEI. CDR3 sequence reads: CASSKDRVWGNQPQHF. DNA of the CDR3: TGTGCCAGCAGTAAAGACAGGGTTTGGGGCAATCAGCCCCAGCATTTT.

This chain links TRBV4-3 with TRBJ2-7, with D perhaps matching TRBD1 (6 bases). CDR3 length: 14 residues. Germline CDR1 reads LGHNA; CDR2 reads YSLEER. V gave up 0 bases and J gave up 2 bases, with 8 bases separating them. The CDR3 loop reads CASSQDDRPYEQYF. The CDR3 DNA is TGCGCCAGCAGCCAAGATGACAGGCCCTACGAGCAGTACTTC.

Here the CDR3 reads CASSVPRDGNTEAFF. CDR3 coding DNA: TGTGCCAGCAGCGTCCCTCGGGACGGGAACACTGAAGCTTTCTTT. This chain connects TRBV9 to TRBJ1-1, with D perhaps matching TRBD1 (5 bases). V lost 2 bases and J 1 base, leaving 12 bases between the germline ends. This CDR3 is 15 amino acids long. Germline V gene data show CDR1 as SGDLS and CDR2 as YYNGEE. Full variable domain (rest looked up from reference TRBV9 and TRBJ1-1): DSGVTQTPKHLITATGQRVTLRCSPRSGDLSVYWYQQSLDQGLQFLIQYYNGEERAKGNILERFSAQQFPDLHSELNLSSLELGDSALYFCASSVPRDGNTEAFFGQGTRLTVV.

This clone came up once. The gene calls are TRBV30 and TRBJ2-1; 11 nucleotides match TRBD2. The CDR3 covers 15 residues. Per germline, CDR1 GTSNPN and CDR2 SVGIG (reference sequence). J lost 4 bases, V lost 3 bases, and 5 bases had no gene match. The CDR3 DNA is TGTGCCTGGAGCGCCCTAGCGGGGGGTTACAATGAGCAGTTCTTC. Protein: CAWSALAGGYNEQFF.

J is TRBJ1-2 and V is TRBV5-4; D uncertain. CDR3 length: 13 residues. CDR1 SGHNT and CDR2 YYREEE come from the germline V gene (reference sequence). Trimming removed 4 bases at V and 4 bases at J, with 11 bases between. The CDR3, as DNA: TGTGCCAGCAGCCCCGCCTCCGGCTATGGCTACACCTTC. Translating it yields CASSPASGYGYTF.

The rearrangement uses TRBV27 and TRBJ2-3; D perhaps matches TRBD2 (5 bases). The V gene's germline CDR1 is MNHEY and CDR2 SMNVEV (reference sequence). The CDR3 spans 15 residues. Deletions cut 5 bases from V and 1 base from J, with 13 bases between. The CDR3 DNA follows: TGTGCCAGCAGTCCCCGTCGGGGAGGCACAGATACGCAGTATTTT. Its translation: CASSPRRGGTDTQYF.

V usage is TRBV9 and J usage is TRBJ2-1; 10 bases are a match to TRBD2. Germline loops: CDR1 SGDLS, CDR2 YYNGEE. The length of the CDR3 is 15 residues. After removal of 0 bases from V and 8 bases from J, the junction contained 5 bases not matched to a gene. The CDR3 region has the DNA TGTGCCAGCAGCGTAGGAAGCGGGAGGGCCTATGAGCAGTTCTTC. Residues: CASSVGSGRAYEQFF. The full variable domain, completed using reference TRBV9 and TRBJ2-1, is DSGVTQTPKHLITATGQRVTLRCSPRSGDLSVYWYQQSLDQGLQFLIQYYNGEERAKGNILERFSAQQFPDLHSELNLSSLELGDSALYFCASSVGSGRAYEQFFGPGTRLTVL.

This clone is judged medium-sized (0.01 to 0.1%). The chain couples TRBV7-6 to TRBJ2-3; either TRBD1 or TRBD2 may fit D (5 bases each). The V end lost 7 bases, the J end lost 0 bases, and 17 bases lay between the germline ends. The germline V gene has CDR1 SGHVS and CDR2 FNYEAQ. The CDR3 has 16 residues. CDR3 bases: TGTGCCAGCACCGGGACGGAACTAAAAAGCACAGATACGCAGTATTTT. This translates into CASTGTELKSTDTQYF.